Listed below are T cell receptor beta chains from one sample, sequenced in a study of T cells after yellow fever vaccination. TCRdb reprocessed the 5' RACE reads via MiXCR and lists one record per CDR3 protein. The data hold nearly 550,000 distinct CDR3 sequences, with 15% to 20% observed a single time. The sequences come from PBMCs, collected 15 days after the yellow fever booster vaccination. These receptors came from a man aged 25 to 40 who received the YFV17D yellow fever vaccine. The CDR3 runs from the conserved cysteine through the conserved F or W. The D gene is left open where the match is weak. Expanded clones get a size class; other rows say once, few or many, or leave the size out.

V gene	D gene	J gene	clone size	CDR3 DNA	CDR3 protein
TRBV20-1	TRBD2	TRBJ2-2	-	TGCAGTGCTAGAGAGGGGGCGGGAGGAGGGGAGCTGTTTTTT	CSAREGAGGGELFF
TRBV5-1	-	TRBJ2-3	many	TGCGCCAGCAGCTTGTCAGCGGGTGGAGATACGCAGTATTTT	CASSLSAGGDTQYF
TRBV7-6	-	TRBJ2-3	-	TGTGCCAGCAGCTCAAGCGGAGAAGGTACGCAGTATTTT	CASSSSGEGTQYF
TRBV10-1	-	TRBJ2-3	-	TGCGCCAGCAGTGGGTTTGCGGACCCAAGAAGAGATACGCAGTATTTT	CASSGFADPRRDTQYF
TRBV27	TRBD1	TRBJ2-2	-	TGTGCCAGCACAGGGACAGGGAGCCCCCGTCGGGAGCTGTTTTTT	CASTGTGSPRRELFF
TRBV29-1	-	TRBJ2-2	-	TGCAGCGCCGGACACGACTCACGGGAGCTGTTTTTT	CSAGHDSRELFF
TRBV5-1	-	TRBJ2-7	-	TGCGCCAGCAGCTTGCTAGCGACAGCCTACGAGCAGTACTTC	CASSLLATAYEQYF
TRBV5-1	-	TRBJ1-1	many	TGCGCCAGCAGCCCGGGCTGGGCTGAAGCTTTCTTT	CASSPGWAEAFF
TRBV20-1	-	TRBJ2-1	few	TGCAGTGCTATCCGTGGACTCCCGGAGAATGAGCAGTTCTTC	CSAIRGLPENEQFF
TRBV20-1	-	TRBJ2-3	-	TGCAGTGCTACCTCTTTGAACCAAACATGGGGCAATACGCAGTATTTT	CSATSLNQTWGNTQYF
TRBV5-6	-	TRBJ2-1	-	TGTGCCAGCAGCTTGGTCGGGACACCCGACGATGAGCAGTTCTTC	CASSLVGTPDDEQFF
TRBV20-1	-	TRBJ2-2	once	TGCAGTGCTAGAGCGAACACCGACACCGGGGAGCTGTTTTTT	CSARANTDTGELFF
TRBV10-3	-	TRBJ2-3	-	TGTGCCATCAGGGGGATGGTTGCAGATACGCAGTATTTT	CAIRGMVADTQYF
TRBV6-6	-	TRBJ1-4	few	TGTGCCAGCGGACAGAAAAATGAAAAACTGTTTTTT	CASGQKNEKLFF
TRBV29-1	-	TRBJ2-1	-	TGCAGCGTTGTGGGGCAGCTCACCGTCAATGAGCAGTTCTTC	CSVVGQLTVNEQFF
TRBV15	-	TRBJ2-2	-	TGTGCCACCAGCAGCGTAGGTGACGGGGAGCTGTTTTTT	CATSSVGDGELFF
TRBV24-1	TRBD1	TRBJ2-1	-	TGTGCCACCAGTGATTCCGGGACAGTGTACAATGAGCAGTTCTTC	CATSDSGTVYNEQFF
TRBV27	-	TRBJ1-6	-	TGTGCCACCGGACAGAACAGATCACCCCTCCACTTT	CATGQNRSPLHF
TRBV10-3	-	TRBJ2-5	few	TGTGCCATCAGTGAGGGACTCCCACAAGAGACCCAGTACTTC	CAISEGLPQETQYF